This entry features one T cell receptor (beta chain) sequence. Its antigen remains unknown. Collection occurred without any documented infections or immune events in donors. The entry originates in a study of identifying expanded T cells in peripheral blood. Points from the study as a whole: Clone count variance between roughly two-week samples rose with total template count.

Trimming left V 7 bases short and J 4 bases short, with 13 bases between. Germline V lookup: CDR1 SNHLY, CDR2 FYNNEI. The CDR3 sequence is 14 residues long. Data came from immunoSEQ multiplex PCR; TCRdb stores just in-frame clones and leaves some out. The top ten clones hold around 3% of a sample with under 95,000 clones, about nine tenths of them seen once. Sample: blood. The sequence was collected from a person between 18 and 75 years old in good health. The V and J genes are TRBV2 and TRBJ2-2; a weak D match, TRBD2 (7 bases). The CDR3 nucleotides read TGTGCCAGCAAGGGGGGGCCCAGCACCGGGGAGCTGTTTTTT. It yields the protein CASKGGPSTGELFF.